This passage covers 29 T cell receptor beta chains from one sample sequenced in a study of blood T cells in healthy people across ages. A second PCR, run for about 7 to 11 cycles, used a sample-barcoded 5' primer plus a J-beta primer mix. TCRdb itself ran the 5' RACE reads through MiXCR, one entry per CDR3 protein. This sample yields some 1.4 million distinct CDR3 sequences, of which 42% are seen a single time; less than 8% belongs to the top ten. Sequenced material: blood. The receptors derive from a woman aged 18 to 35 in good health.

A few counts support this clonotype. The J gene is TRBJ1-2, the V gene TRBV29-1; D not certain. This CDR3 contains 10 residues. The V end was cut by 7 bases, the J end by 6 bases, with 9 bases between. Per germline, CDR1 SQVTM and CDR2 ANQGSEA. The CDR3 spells CSGGRDGYTF. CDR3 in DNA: TGCAGCGGGGGAAGGGATGGCTACACCTTC.

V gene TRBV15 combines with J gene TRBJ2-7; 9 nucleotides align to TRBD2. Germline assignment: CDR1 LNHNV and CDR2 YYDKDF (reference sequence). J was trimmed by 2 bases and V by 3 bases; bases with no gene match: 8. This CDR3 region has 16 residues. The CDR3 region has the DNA TGTGCCACCAGCAGCCCAACTAGCGGGCCTACCTACGAGCAGTACTTC. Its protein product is CATSSPTSGPTYEQYF.

CDR3 sequence reads: CASSLNAGRPQHF. CDR3 DNA: TGTGCCAGCAGTTTGAACGCTGGGAGGCCCCAGCATTTT. The chain couples TRBV12-3 or TRBV12-4 to TRBJ1-5; D is unclear. Trimming removed 3 bases at V and 9 bases at J, with 12 bases between. The CDR3 has 13 amino acids.

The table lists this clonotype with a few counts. The CDR3 spells CASSSPTGTGDEKLFF. CDR3 DNA sequence: TGTGCCAGCAGTTCGCCTACCGGGACAGGAGATGAAAAACTGTTTTTT. V usage is TRBV7-9 and J usage is TRBJ1-4, with 8 nucleotides matching TRBD1. The V gene end was trimmed by 6 bases and the J gene end by 6 bases; junction bases not matched to a gene: 12. The CDR3 consists of 16 residues. The germline V gene has CDR1 SEHNR and CDR2 FQNEAQ (reference sequence).

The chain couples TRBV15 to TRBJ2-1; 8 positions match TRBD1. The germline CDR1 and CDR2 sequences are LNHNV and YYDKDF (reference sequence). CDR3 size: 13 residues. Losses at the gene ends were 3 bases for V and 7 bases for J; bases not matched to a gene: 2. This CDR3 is CATSSWTGNEQFF. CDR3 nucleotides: TGTGCCACCAGCAGCTGGACAGGGAATGAGCAGTTCTTC. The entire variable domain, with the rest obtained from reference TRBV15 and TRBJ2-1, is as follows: DAMVIQNPRYQVTQFGKPVTLSCSQTLNHNVMYWYQQKSSQAPKLLFHYYDKDFNNEADTPDNFQSRRPNTSFCFLDIRSPGLGDTAMYLCATSSWTGNEQFFGPGTRLTVL.

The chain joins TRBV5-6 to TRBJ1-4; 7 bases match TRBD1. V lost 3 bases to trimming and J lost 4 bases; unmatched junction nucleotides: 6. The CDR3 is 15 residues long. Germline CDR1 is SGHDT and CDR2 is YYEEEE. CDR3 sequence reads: CASSYEQGNNEKLFF. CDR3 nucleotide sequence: TGTGCCAGCAGCTACGAACAGGGGAATAATGAAAAACTGTTTTTT. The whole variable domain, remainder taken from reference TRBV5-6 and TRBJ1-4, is DAGVTQSPTHLIKTRGQQVTLRCSPKSGHDTVSWYQQALGQGPQFIFQYYEEEERQRGNFPDRFSGHQFPNYSSELNVNALLLGDSALYLCASSYEQGNNEKLFFGSGTQLSVL.

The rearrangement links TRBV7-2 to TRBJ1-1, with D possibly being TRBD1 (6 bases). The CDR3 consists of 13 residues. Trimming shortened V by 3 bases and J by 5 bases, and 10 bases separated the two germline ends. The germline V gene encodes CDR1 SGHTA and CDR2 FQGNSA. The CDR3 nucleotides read TGTACCAGCAGCTTGGGGGGCAGGACTGAAGCTTTCTTT. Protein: CTSSLGGRTEAFF.

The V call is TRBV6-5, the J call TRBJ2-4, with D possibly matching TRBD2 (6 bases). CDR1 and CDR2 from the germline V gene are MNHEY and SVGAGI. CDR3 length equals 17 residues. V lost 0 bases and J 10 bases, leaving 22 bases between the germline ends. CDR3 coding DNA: TGTGCCAGCAGTTACTCGACGTGGGGCCCGGGAGAAACGATTCAGTACTTC. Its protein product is CASSYSTWGPGETIQYF.

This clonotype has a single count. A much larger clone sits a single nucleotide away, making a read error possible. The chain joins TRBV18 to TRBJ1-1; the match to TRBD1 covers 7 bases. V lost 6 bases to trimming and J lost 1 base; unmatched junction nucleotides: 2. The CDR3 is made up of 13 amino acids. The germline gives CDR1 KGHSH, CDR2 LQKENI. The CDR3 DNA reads TGTGCCAGCTCGACAGGGAGGAACACTGAAGCTTTCTTT. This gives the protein CASSTGRNTEAFF.

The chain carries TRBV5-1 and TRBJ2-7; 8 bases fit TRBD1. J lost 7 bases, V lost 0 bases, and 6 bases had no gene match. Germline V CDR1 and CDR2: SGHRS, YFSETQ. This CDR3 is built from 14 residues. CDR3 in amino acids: CASSLAGQGEEQYF. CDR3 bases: TGCGCCAGCAGCTTGGCAGGACAGGGTGAAGAGCAGTACTTC. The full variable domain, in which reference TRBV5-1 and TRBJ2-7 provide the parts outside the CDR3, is KAGVTQTPRYLIKTRGQQVTLSCSPISGHRSVSWYQQTPGQGLQFLFEYFSETQRNKGNFPGRFSGRQFSNSRSEMNVSTLELGDSALYLCASSLAGQGEEQYFGPGTRLTVT.

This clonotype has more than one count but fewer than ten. In DNA form, the CDR3 reads TGCGCCAGCTCCATAAGGACAGAGTATGGCTACACCTTC. Translated, it gives CASSIRTEYGYTF. The chain is built from TRBV4-1 and TRBJ1-2, with D perhaps matching TRBD1 (6 bases). Between the trimmed V and J ends, which lost 8 bases and 5 bases, there was a span of 15 bases. This CDR3 contains 13 residues. Germline V lookup: CDR1 MGHRA, CDR2 YSYEKL.

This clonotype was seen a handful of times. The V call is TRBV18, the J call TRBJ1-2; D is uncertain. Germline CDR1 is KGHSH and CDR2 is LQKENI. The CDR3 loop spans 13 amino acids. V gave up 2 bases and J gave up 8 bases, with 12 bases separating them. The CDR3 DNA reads TGTGCCAGCTCACCAGAAACGGGTCGAGGCTACACCTTC. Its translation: CASSPETGRGYTF.

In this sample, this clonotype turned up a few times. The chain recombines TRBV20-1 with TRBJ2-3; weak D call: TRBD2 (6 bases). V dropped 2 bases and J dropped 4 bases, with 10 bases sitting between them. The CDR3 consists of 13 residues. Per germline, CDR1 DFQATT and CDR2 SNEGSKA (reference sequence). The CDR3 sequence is CSARRGEADTQYF. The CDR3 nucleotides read TGCAGTGCTAGACGAGGGGAGGCAGATACGCAGTATTTT.

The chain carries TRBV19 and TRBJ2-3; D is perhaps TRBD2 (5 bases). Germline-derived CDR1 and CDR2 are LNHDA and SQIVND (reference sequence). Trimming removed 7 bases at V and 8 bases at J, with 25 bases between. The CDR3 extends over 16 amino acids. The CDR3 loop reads CASTRTGIRVLGTQYF. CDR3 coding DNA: TGTGCCAGTACTAGGACCGGGATTAGGGTCTTAGGTACGCAGTATTTT.

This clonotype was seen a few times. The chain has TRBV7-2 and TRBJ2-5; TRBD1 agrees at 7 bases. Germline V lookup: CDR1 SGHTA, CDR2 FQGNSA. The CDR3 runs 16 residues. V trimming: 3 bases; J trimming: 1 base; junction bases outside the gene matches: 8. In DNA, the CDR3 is TGTGCCAGCAGCTTGGGCGCGGACAGGTTCCAAGAGACCCAGTACTTC. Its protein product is CASSLGADRFQETQYF.

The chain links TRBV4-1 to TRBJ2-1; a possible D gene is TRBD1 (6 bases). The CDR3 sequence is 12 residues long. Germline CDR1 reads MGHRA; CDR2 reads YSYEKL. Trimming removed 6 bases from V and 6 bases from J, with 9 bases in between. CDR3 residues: CASRADSNEQFF. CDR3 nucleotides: TGCGCCAGCAGGGCGGACAGCAATGAGCAGTTCTTC.

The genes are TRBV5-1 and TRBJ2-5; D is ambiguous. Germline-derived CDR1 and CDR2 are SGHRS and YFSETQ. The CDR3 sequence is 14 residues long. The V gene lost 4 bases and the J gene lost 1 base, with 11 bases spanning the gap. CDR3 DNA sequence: TGCGCCAGCAGCACCGGACGAGCCCAAGAGACCCAGTACTTC. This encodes CASSTGRAQETQYF.

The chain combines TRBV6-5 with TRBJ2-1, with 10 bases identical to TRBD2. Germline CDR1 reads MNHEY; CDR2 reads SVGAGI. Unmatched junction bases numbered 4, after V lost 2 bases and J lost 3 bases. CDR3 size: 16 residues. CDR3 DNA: TGTGCCAGCAGTTACACGAGCGGGGGGGGCTACAATGAGCAGTTCTTC. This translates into CASSYTSGGGYNEQFF.

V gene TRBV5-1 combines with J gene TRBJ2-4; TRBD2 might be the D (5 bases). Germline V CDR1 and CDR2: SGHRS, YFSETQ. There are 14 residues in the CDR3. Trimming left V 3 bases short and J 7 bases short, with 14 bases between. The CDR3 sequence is CASSSVLVGNIQYF. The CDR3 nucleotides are TGCGCCAGCAGCTCTGTACTAGTCGGGAACATTCAGTACTTC.

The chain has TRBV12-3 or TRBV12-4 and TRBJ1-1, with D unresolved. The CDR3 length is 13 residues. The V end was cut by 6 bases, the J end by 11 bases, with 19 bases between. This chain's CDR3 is CASSSQVAGLAFF. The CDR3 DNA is TGTGCCAGCAGCTCGCAGGTAGCGGGGTTGGCTTTCTTT.

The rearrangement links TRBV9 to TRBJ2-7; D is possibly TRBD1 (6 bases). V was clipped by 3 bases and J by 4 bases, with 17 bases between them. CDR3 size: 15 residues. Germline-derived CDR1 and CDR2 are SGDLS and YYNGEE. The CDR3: CASSADLTRGYEQYF. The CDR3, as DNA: TGTGCCAGCAGCGCCGACCTCACTAGGGGGTACGAGCAGTACTTC.

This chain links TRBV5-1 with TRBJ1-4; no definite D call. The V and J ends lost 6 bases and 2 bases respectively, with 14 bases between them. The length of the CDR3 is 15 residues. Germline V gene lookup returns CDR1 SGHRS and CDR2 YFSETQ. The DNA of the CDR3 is TGCGCCAGCACCCAGGAAGGCCTGACTAATGAAAAACTGTTTTTT. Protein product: CASTQEGLTNEKLFF. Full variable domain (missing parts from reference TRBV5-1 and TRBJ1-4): KAGVTQTPRYLIKTRGQQVTLSCSPISGHRSVSWYQQTPGQGLQFLFEYFSETQRNKGNFPGRFSGRQFSNSRSEMNVSTLELGDSALYLCASTQEGLTNEKLFFGSGTQLSVL.

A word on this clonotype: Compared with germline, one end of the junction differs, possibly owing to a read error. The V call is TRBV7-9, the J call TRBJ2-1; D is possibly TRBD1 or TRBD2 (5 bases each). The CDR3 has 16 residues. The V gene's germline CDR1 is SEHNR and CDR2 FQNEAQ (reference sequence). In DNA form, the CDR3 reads TGTGCCAGCAGCTTAGGGGGCGAGAGGGGATACAATGAGCAGTTCTTT. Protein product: CASSLGGERGYNEQFF.

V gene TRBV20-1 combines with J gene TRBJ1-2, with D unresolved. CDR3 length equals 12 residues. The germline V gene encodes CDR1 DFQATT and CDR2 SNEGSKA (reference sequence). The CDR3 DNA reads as TGCAGGGGAGGAGCCTCTAACTATGGCTACACCTTC. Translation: CRGGASNYGYTF.

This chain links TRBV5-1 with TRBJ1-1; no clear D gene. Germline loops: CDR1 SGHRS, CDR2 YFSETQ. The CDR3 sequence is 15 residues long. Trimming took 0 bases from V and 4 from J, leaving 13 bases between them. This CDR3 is CASSLEGLGSTEAFF. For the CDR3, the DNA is TGCGCCAGCAGCTTGGAAGGCCTAGGGAGCACTGAAGCTTTCTTT.

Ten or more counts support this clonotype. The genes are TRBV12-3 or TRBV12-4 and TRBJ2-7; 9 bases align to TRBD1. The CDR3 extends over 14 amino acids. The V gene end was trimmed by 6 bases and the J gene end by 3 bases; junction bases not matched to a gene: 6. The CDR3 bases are TGTGCCAGCAGCCTACAGGGGGCTATCTACGAGCAGTACTTC. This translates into CASSLQGAIYEQYF.

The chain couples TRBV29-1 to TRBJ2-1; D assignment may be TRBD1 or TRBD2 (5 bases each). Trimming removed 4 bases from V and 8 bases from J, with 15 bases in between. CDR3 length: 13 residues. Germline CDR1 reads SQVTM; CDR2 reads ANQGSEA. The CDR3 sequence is CSVVKGTQDEQFF. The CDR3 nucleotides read TGCAGCGTTGTCAAGGGGACGCAGGATGAGCAGTTCTTC.

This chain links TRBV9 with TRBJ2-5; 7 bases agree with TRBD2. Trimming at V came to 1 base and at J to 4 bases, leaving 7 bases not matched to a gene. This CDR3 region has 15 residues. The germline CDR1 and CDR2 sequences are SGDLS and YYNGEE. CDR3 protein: CASSVTAGAGETQYF. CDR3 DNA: TGTGCCAGCAGCGTAACTGCGGGAGCAGGAGAGACCCAGTACTTC.

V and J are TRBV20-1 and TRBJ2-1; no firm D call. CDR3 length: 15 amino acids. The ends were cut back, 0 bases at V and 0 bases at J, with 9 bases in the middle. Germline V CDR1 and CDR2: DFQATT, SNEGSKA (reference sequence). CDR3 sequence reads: CSARDYRSSYNEQFF. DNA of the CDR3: TGCAGTGCTAGAGATTACCGCAGCTCCTACAATGAGCAGTTCTTC.